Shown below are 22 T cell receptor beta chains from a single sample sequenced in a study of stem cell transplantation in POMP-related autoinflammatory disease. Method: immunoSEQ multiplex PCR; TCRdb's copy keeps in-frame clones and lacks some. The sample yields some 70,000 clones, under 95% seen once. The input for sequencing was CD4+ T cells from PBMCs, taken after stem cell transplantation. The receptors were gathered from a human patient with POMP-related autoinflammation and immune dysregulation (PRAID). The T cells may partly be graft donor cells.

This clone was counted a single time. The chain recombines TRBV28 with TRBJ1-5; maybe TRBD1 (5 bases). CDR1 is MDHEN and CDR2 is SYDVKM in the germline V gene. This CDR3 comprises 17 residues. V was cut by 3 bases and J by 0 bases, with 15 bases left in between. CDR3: CASSFVWGIDSNQPQHF. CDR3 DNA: TGTGCCAGCAGTTTTGTTTGGGGGATAGATAGCAATCAGCCCCAGCATTTT.

The CDR3 here is CASSPSPNTGELFF. The CDR3 DNA is TGTGCCAGCAGCCCATCCCCGAACACCGGGGAGCTGTTTTTT. The gene calls are TRBV7-9 and TRBJ2-2; no reliable D call. Germline V lookup: CDR1 SEHNR, CDR2 FQNEAQ (reference sequence). The CDR3 contains 14 residues. The ends were cut back, 5 bases at V and 0 bases at J, with 7 bases in the middle.

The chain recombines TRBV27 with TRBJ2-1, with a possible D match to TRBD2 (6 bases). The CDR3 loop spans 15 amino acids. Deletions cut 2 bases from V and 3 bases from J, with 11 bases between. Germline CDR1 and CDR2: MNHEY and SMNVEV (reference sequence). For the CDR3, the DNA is TGTGCCAGCAGTTTACGCCCTAGCGTCTACAATGAGCAGTTCTTC. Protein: CASSLRPSVYNEQFF.

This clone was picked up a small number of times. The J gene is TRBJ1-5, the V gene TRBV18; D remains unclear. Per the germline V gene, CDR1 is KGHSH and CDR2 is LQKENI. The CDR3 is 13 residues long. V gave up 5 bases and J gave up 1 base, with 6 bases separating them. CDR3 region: CASSGSSNQPQHF. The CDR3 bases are TGTGCCAGCTCAGGGAGCAGCAATCAGCCCCAGCATTTT. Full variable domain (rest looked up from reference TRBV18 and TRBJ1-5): NAGVMQNPRHLVRRRGQEARLRCSPMKGHSHVYWYRQLPEEGLKFMVYLQKENIIDESGMPKERFSAEFPKEGPSILRIQQVVRGDSAAYFCASSGSSNQPQHFGDGTRLSIL.

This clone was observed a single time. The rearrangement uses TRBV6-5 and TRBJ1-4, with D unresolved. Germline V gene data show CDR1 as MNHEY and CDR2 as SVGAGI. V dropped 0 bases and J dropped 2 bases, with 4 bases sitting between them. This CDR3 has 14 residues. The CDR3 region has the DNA TGTGCCAGCAGTTACTCGTGGACTAATGAAAAACTGTTTTTT. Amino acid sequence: CASSYSWTNEKLFF.

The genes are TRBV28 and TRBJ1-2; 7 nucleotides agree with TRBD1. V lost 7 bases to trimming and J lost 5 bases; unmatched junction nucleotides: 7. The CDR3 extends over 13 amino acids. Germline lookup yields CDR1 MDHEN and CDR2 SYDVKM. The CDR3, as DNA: TGTGCCAGCATGGACAGGACATTGTATGGCTACACCTTC. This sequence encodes CASMDRTLYGYTF.

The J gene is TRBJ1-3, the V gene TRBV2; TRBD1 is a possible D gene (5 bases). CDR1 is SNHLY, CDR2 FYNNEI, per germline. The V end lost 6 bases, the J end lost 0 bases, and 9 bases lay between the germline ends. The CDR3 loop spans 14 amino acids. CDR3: CASSPGFSGNTIYF. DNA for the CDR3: TGTGCCAGCAGCCCAGGGTTCTCTGGAAACACCATATATTTT.

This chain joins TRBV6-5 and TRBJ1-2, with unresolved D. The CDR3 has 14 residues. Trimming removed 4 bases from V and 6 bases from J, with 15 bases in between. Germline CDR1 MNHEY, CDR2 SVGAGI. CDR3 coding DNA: TGTGCCAGCAGTTCCCTCCGACGAGGCCATGGCTACACCTTC. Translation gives CASSSLRRGHGYTF.

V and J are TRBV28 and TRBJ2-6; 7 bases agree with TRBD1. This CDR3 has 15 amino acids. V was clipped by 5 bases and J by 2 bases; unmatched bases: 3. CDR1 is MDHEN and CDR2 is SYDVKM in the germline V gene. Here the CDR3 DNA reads TGTGCCAGCAGTACAACAGGGGCTGGGGCCAACGTCCTGACTTTC. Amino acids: CASSTTGAGANVLTF.

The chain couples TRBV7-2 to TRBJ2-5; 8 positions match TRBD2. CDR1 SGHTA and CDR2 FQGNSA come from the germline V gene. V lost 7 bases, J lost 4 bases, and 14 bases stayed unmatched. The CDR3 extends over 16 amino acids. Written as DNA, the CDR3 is TGTGCCAGCACTCTAGGGCGGGAGGCTGTGGGAGAGACCCAGTACTTC. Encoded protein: CASTLGREAVGETQYF.

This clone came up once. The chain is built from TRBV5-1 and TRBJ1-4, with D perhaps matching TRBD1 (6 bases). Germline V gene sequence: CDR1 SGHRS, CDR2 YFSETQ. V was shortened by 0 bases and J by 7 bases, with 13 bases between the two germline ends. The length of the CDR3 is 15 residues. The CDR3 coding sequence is TGCGCCAGCAGCTTGGAGGGGGGACGGAGTGAAAAACTGTTTTTT. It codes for CASSLEGGRSEKLFF.

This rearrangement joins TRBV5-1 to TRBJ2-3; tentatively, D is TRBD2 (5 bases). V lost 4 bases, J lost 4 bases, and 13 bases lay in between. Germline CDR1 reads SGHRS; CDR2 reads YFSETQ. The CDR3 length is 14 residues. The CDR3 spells CASSPLGSADTQYF. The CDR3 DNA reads TGCGCCAGCAGCCCCCTAGGGAGCGCAGATACGCAGTATTTT.

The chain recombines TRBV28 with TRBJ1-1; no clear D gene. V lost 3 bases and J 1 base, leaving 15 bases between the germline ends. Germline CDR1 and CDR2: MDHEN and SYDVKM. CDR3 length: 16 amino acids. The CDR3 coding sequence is TGTGCCAGCAGTTTGTCCATAGGAGCGGGGAACACTGAAGCTTTCTTT. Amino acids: CASSLSIGAGNTEAFF.

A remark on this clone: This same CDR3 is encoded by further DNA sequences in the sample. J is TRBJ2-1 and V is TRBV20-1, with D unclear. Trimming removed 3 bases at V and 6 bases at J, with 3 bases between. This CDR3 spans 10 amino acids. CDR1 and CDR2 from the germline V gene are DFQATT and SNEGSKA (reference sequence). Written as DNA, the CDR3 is TGCAGTGCTAGCCTCAATGAGCAGTTCTTC. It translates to CSASLNEQFF.

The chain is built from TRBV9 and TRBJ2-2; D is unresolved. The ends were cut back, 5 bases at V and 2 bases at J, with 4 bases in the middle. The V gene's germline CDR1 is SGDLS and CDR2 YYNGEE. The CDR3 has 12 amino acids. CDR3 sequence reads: CASRLNTGELFF. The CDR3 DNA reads TGTGCCAGCAGACTCAACACCGGGGAGCTGTTTTTT.

The CDR3 region has the DNA TGCAGCGTTGAGGGACAGGGTCTCTCTGGGGCCAACGTCCTGACTTTC. It codes for CSVEGQGLSGANVLTF. The genes are TRBV29-1 and TRBJ2-6, with TRBD1 identical over 9 bases. There are 16 residues in the CDR3. The V gene's germline CDR1 is SQVTM and CDR2 ANQGSEA. J gave up 0 bases and V 3 bases, and 3 bases lay outside the gene matches.

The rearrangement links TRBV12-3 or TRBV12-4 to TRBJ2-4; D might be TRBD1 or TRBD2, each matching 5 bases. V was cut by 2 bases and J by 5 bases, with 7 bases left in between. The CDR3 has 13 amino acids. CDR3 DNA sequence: TGTGCCAGCAGTTTAATGGGACAAAACATTCAGTACTTC. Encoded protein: CASSLMGQNIQYF.

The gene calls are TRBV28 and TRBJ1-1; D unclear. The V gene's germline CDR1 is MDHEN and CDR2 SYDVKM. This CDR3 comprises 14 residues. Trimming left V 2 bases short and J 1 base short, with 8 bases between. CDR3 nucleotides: TGTGCCAGCAGTTTAGTCCGGCCGAACACTGAAGCTTTCTTT. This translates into CASSLVRPNTEAFF.

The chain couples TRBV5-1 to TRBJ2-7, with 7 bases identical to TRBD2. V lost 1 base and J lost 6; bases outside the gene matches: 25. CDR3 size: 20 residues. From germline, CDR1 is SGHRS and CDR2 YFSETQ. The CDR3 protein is CASSLTGDVGRGLRVGEQYF. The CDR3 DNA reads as TGCGCCAGCAGCTTGACAGGTGACGTTGGGAGGGGTCTGCGGGTTGGCGAGCAGTACTTC.

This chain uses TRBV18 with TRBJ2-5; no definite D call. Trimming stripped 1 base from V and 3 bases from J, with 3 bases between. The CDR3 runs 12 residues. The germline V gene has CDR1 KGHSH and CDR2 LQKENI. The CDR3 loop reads CASSPRKETQYF. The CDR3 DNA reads TGTGCCAGCTCACCACGTAAAGAGACCCAGTACTTC.

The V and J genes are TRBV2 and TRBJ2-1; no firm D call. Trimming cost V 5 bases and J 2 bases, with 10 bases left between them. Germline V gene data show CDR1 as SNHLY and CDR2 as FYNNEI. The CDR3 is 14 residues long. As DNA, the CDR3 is TGTGCCAGCAGTCCCAGTTCCGCCTACAATGAGCAGTTCTTC. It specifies CASSPSSAYNEQFF.

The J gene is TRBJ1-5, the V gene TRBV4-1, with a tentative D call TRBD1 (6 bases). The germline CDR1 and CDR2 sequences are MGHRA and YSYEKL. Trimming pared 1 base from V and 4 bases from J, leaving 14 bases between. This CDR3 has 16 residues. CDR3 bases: TGCGCCAGCAGCCAAGTGCGACAGGTCGAAAATCAGCCCCAGCATTTT. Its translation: CASSQVRQVENQPQHF.